This T cell receptor beta chain was retrieved from a study of regulatory T cells in long-lasting Graves disease. Time point defined: persistent/refractory GD, antithyroid drugs over 5 years with positive TRAb. Extracted RNA from PBMCs served as the source of the TCR library. This clonotype came up many times. Combining iRepertoire HTBI primers with Arm-PCR of CDR3 regions, the authors built TCR beta libraries. TCRdb analysed the multiplex PCR reads with MiXCR anew, one entry per CDR3 protein. The sample has about 430,000 distinct CDR3 sequences; 21% are singletons. This CDR3 contains 13 residues. Germline V gene data show CDR1 as SNHLY and CDR2 as FYNNEI. Trimming cost V 4 bases and J 1 base, with 7 bases left between them.

The sequencing here drew on peripheral blood mononuclear cells (PBMCs), taken when the disease was refractory, from a patient treated with antithyroid drugs. This chain joins TRBV2 and TRBJ2-5; D gene ambiguous. The clonotype was recovered from a female donor with Graves disease. CDR3 region: CASSGGGQETQYF. The CDR3 region has the DNA TGTGCCAGCAGTGGAGGTGGCCAAGAGACCCAGTACTTC.